This TCR beta chain came from a study of cytomegalovirus exposure and HLA in healthy donors. Study-wide results and caveats: Differences between HLA loci emerged in a later analysis of TCR association rates, with DRB1 most and HLA-C fewest. In a later analysis, an Asian-associated ancestry cluster reportedly showed fewer N-insertions than the approximately 700-donor mean. A later analysis associated under 20,000 TCR beta sequences with HLA alleles at a 0.05 false discovery rate. Most TCR beta V segments were productive about 90% or about 30% of the time in an earlier analysis.

This CDR3 has 14 residues. V shed 2 bases and J shed 8 bases, with 10 bases lying between them. Germline CDR1 SGHAT, CDR2 FQDESV (reference sequence). As concerns this clone: Its target is not known.

PCR primers comprised 60 Vbeta and 13 Jbeta primers. Sequencing was performed with immunoSEQ multiplex PCR; in TCRdb, only in-frame clones are kept and a portion is missing. Among around 150,000 clones, approximately 79% were seen once, and the ten largest hold 11% to 15%. Sequencing was performed on PBMCs. V and J are TRBV11-1 and TRBJ1-6; D is unclear. The receptor was isolated from a man over 45 in good health and CMV-seropositive. The CDR3 region is CASSLIENHSPLHF. The CDR3 region has the DNA TGTGCCAGCAGCTTAATAGAAAACCATTCACCCCTCCACTTT.